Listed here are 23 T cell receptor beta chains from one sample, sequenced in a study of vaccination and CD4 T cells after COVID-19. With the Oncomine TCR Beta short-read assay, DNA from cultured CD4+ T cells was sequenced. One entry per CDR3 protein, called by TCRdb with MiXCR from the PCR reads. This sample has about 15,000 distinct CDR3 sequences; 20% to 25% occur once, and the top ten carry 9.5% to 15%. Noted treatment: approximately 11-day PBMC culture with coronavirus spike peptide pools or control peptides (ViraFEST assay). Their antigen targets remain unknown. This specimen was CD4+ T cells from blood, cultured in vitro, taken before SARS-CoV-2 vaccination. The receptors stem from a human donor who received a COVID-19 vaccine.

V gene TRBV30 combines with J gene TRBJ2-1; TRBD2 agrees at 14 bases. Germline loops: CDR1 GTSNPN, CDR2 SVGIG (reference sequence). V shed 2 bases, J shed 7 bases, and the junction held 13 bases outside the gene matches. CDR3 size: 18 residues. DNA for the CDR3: TGTGCCTGGAGTTACTACATCCCGGGACTAGCGGGGGTGAATGAGCAGTTCTTC. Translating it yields CAWSYYIPGLAGVNEQFF.

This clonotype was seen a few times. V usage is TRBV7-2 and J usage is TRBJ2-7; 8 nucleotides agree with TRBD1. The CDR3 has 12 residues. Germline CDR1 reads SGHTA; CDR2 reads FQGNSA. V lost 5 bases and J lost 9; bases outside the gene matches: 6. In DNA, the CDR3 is TGTGCCAGCAGCCTTGGACAGGGCGGGCAGTACTTC. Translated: CASSLGQGGQYF.

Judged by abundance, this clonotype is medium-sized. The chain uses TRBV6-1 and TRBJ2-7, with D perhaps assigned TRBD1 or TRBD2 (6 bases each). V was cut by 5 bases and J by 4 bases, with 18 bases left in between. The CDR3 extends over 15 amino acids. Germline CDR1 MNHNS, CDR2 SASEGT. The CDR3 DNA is TGTGCCAGCAGTCCCACGTTAGGGGGGCGGTACGAGCAGTACTTC. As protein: CASSPTLGGRYEQYF.

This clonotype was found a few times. CDR3 amino acids: CSARLLAGYQETQYF. The CDR3, as DNA: TGCAGTGCTCGACTACTAGCGGGGTACCAAGAGACCCAGTACTTC. The chain recombines TRBV20-1 with TRBJ2-5; 10 positions match TRBD2. Losses at the gene ends were 5 bases for V and 0 bases for J; bases not matched to a gene: 6. This CDR3 contains 15 residues. CDR1 DFQATT and CDR2 SNEGSKA come from the germline V gene (reference sequence).

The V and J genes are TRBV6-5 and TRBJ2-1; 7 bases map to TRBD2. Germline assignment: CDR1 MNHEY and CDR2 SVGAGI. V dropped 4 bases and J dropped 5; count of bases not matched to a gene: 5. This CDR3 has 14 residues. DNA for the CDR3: TGTGCCAGCAGTTTTGGACTAGGCAACAATGAGCAGTTCTTC. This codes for CASSFGLGNNEQFF.

For the CDR3, the DNA is TGTGCCAGCAGTCCCCGGGAAAACTATGGCTACACCTTC. Encoded protein: CASSPRENYGYTF. V and J are TRBV12-3 or TRBV12-4 and TRBJ1-2; D is unresolved. CDR3 length: 13 amino acids. The germline V and J ends were trimmed by 5 bases and 2 bases, with 9 bases remaining between them.

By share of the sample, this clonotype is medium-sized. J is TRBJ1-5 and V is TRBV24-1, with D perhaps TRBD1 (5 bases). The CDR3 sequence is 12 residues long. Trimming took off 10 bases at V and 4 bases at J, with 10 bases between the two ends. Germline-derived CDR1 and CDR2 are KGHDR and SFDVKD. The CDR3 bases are TGTGCCACGGCCTCAGGGAATCAGCCCCAGCATTTT. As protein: CATASGNQPQHF.

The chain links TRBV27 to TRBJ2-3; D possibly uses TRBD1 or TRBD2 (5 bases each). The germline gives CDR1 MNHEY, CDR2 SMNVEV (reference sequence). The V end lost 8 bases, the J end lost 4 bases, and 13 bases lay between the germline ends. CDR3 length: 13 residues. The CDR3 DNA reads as TGTGCCAGCGGCGATCTGGGGGCAGATACGCAGTATTTT. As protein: CASGDLGADTQYF.

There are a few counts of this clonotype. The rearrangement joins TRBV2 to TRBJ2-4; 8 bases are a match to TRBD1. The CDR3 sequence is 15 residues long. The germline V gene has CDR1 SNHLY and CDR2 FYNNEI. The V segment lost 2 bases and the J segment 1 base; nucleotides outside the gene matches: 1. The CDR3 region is CASSEQGAAKNIQYF. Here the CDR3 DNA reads TGTGCCAGCAGTGAACAGGGGGCTGCCAAAAACATTCAGTACTTC.

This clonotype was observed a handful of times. The DNA for the CDR3 is TGTGCCAGCAGCCGGGACAGCCAATCCTACGAGCAGTACTTC. Translated, it gives CASSRDSQSYEQYF. This chain joins TRBV2 and TRBJ2-7, with TRBD1 matching 7 bases. There are 14 residues in the CDR3. J lost 1 base, V lost 6 bases, and 6 bases had no gene match. Germline CDR1 and CDR2: SNHLY and FYNNEI. Using reference TRBV2 and TRBJ2-7 for the parts outside the CDR3, the full variable domain is EPEVTQTPSHQVTQMGQEVILRCVPISNHLYFYWYRQILGQKVEFLVSFYNNEISEKSEIFDDQFSVERPDGSNFTLKIRSTKLEDSAMYFCASSRDSQSYEQYFGPGTRLTVT.

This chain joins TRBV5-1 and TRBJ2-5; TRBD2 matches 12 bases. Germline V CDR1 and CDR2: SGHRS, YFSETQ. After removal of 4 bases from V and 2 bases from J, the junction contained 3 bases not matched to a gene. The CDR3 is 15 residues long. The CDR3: CASSRLAGAQETQYF. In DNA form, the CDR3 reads TGCGCCAGCAGCCGACTAGCGGGGGCGCAAGAGACCCAGTACTTC.

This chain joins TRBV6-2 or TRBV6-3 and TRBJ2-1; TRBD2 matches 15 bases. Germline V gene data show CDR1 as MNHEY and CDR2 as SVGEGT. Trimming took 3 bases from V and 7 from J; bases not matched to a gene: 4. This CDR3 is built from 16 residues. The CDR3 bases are TGTGCCAGCAGTTATGGGACTAGCGGGGGGAGGAATGAGCAGTTCTTC. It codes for CASSYGTSGGRNEQFF.

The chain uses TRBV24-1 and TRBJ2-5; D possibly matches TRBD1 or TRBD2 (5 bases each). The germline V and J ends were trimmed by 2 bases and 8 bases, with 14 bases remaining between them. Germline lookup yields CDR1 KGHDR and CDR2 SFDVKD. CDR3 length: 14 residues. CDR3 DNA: TGTGCCACCAGTGATTGGGGCAGGGACCCCACCCAGTACTTC. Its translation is CATSDWGRDPTQYF.

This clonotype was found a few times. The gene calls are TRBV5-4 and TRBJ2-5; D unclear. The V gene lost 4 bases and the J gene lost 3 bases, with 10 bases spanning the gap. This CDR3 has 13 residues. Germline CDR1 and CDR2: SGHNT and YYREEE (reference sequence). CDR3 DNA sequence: TGTGCCAGCAGCCCCCGTTCGGAAGAGACCCAGTACTTC. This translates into CASSPRSEETQYF.

In DNA form, the CDR3 reads TGCAGTGCTAGGGGGATGTCGTCCGGGGAGCTGTTTTTT. Translation gives CSARGMSSGELFF. The rearrangement uses TRBV20-1 and TRBJ2-2; D not resolved. The V end lost 3 bases, the J end lost 6 bases, and 11 bases lay between the germline ends. Germline loops: CDR1 DFQATT, CDR2 SNEGSKA (reference sequence). The CDR3 consists of 13 residues.

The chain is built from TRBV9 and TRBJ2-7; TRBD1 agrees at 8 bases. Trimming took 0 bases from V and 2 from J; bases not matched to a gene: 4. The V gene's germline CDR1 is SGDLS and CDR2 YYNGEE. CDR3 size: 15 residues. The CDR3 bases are TGTGCCAGCAGCGTAGCCGGGGACAGGACCTACGAGCAGTACTTC. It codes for CASSVAGDRTYEQYF.

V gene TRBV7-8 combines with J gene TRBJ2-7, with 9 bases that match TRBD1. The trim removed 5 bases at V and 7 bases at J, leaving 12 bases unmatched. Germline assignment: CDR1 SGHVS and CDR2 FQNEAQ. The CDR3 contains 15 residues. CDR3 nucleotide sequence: TGTGCCAGCAGCCCTAACAGGGGGCCTCAGTGGGAGCAGTACTTC. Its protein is CASSPNRGPQWEQYF.

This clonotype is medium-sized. CDR3 coding DNA: TGTGCCAGCAGTGAAGCGGCTTTAAACACCGGGGAGCTGTTTTTT. Protein: CASSEAALNTGELFF. The rearrangement uses TRBV2 and TRBJ2-2; the D is unclear. The CDR3 contains 15 residues. Germline V gives CDR1 SNHLY, CDR2 FYNNEI. Trimming took 0 bases from V and 2 from J, leaving 7 bases between them.

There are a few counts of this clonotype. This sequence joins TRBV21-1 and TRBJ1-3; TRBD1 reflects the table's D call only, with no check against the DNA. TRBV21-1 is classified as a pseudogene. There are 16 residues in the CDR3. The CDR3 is CASSKEPDITGNTIYF. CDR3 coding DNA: TGTGCCAGCAGCAAAGAACCGGACATTACTGGAAACACCATATATTTT.

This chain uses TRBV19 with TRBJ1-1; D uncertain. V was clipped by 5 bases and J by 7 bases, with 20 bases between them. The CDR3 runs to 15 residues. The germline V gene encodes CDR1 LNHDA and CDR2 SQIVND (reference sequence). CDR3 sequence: CASSPRHGMGGEAFF. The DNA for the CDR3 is TGTGCCAGTAGTCCAAGACACGGAATGGGAGGTGAAGCTTTCTTT.

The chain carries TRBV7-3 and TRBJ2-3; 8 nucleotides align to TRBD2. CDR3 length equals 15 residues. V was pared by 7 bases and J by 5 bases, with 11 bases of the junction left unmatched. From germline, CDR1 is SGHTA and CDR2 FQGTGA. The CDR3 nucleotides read TGTGCCAGCAACCCGGGGGGGGGCCATGAAGATACGCAGTATTTT. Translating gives CASNPGGGHEDTQYF.

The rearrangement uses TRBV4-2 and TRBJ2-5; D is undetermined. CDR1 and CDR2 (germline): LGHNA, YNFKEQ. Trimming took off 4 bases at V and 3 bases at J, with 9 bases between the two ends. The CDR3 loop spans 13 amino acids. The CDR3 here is CASSLVTKETQYF. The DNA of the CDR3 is TGTGCCAGCAGCCTAGTGACCAAAGAGACCCAGTACTTC.

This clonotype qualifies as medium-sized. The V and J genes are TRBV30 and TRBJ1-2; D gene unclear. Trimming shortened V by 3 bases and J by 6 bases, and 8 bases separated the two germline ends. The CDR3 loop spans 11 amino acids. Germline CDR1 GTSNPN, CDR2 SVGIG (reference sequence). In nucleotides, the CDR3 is TGTGCCTGGAGCATGTCAGATGGCTACACCTTC. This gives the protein CAWSMSDGYTF.